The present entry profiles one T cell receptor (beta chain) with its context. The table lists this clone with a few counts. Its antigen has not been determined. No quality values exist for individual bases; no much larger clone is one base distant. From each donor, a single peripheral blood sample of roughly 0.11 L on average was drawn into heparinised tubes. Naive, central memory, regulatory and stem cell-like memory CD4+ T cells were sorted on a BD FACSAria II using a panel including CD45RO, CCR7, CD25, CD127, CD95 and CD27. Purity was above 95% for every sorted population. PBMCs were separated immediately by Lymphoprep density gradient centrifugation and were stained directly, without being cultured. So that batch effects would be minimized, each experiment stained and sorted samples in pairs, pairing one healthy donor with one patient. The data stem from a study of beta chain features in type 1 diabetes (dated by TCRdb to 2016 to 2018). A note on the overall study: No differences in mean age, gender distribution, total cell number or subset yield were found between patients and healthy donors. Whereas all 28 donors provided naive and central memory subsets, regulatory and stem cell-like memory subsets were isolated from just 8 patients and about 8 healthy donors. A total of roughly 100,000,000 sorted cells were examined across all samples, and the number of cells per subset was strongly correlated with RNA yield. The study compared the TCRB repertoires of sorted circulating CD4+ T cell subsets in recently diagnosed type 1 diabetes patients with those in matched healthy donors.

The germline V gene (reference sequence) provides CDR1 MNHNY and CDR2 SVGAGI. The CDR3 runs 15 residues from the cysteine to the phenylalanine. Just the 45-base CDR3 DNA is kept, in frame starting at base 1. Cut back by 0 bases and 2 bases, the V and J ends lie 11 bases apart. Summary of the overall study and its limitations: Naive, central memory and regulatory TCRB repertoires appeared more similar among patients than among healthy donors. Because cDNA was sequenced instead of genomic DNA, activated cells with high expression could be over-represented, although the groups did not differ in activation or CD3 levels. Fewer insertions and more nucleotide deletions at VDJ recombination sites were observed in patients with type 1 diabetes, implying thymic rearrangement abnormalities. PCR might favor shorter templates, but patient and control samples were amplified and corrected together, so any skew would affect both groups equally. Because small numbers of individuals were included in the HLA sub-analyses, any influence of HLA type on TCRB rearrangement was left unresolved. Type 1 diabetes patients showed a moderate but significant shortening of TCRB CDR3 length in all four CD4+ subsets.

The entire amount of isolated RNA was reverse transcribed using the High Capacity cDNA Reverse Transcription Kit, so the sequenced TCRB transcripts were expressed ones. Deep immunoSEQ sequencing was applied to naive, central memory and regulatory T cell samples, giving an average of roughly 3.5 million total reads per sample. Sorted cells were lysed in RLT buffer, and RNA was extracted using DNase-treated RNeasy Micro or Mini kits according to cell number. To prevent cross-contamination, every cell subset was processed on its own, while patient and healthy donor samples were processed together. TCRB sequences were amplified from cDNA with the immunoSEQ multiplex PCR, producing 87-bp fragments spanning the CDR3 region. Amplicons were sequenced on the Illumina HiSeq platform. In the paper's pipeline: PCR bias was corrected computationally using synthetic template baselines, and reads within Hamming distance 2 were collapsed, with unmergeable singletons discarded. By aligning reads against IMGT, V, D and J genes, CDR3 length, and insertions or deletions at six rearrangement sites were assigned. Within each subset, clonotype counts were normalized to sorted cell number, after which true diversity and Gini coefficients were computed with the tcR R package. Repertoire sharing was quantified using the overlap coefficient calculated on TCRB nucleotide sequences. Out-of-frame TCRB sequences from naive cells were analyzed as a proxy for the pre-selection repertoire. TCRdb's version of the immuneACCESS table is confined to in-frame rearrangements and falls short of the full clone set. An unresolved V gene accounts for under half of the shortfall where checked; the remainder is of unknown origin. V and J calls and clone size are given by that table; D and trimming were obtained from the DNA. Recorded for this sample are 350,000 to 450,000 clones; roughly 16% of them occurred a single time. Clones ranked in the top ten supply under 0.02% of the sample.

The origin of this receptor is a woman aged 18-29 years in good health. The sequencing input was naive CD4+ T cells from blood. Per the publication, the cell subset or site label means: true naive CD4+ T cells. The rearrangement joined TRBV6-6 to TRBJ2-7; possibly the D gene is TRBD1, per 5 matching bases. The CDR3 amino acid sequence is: CASSYSIQGPYEQYF. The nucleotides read TGTGCCAGCAGTTACTCGATCCAGGGCCCCTACGAGCAGTACTTC.